This paragraph covers one T cell receptor (beta chain) sequence. Which antigen it targets is not known. Base quality data are lacking; no much larger clone is found one base away. Per the publication, the time point label means: baseline before oral tofacitinib. Peripheral blood and lesional scalp punch biopsies were obtained from patients with alopecia areata. PBMCs were isolated by density centrifugation and stained for CD3, CD4 and CD8, after which CD4+ and CD8+ T cells were sorted on a FACSAria. The record originates from a study of CD8+ T cells in alopecia areata (dated by TCRdb to the late 2010s). Broadly, across the study: Treated patients were enrolled in an open-label pilot trial of oral tofacitinib at 5 to 10 mg twice daily for moderate-to-severe alopecia areata. TCRbeta CDR3 regions were amplified by immunoSEQ multiplex PCR with 35 Vbeta forward and 13 Jbeta reverse primers. Patients received tofacitinib for 6 to 18 months and were then followed off drug for 6 months to check for delayed response and recurrence. Scalp tissue and sorted CD4+ and CD8+ peripheral blood T cells from patchy and totalis/universalis alopecia areata patients and from healthy controls were covered by human TCRbeta sequencing. RNA came from the PAXgene miRNA kit for fixed scalp, the miRNeasy kit for PBMCs, and the RNeasy kit for mouse skin. The study used high-throughput TCRbeta sequencing to examine T cell clonal expansion in alopecia areata, in both the C3H/HeJ mouse model and human patients. Scalp clonality was compared among normal scalp (n=4), patchy alopecia areata scalp (n=8), and alopecia totalis/universalis scalp (n=8). Biopsies were taken from tofacitinib-treated patients at baseline and at 4 and 24 weeks of treatment, and a later scalp biopsy was taken in several of the tofacitinib-treated patients. Findings and caveats that apply to the study as a whole: Unlike mouse skin, where gammadelta T cells dominate, normal human skin contains resident alphabeta T cells that get sequenced too, which complicates analysis of the scalp TCR repertoire. Higher clonality and more expanded CD8+ clones were observed in lesional scalp than in normal scalp, particularly in alopecia totalis/universalis, a finding suggestive of antigenic drive. Compared with mice, TCR sequences shared between patients were less clear, possibly partly because of HLA diversity across the patient population.

The library was produced with the immunoSEQ multiplex PCR assay. RNA was extracted from all samples and reverse transcribed into cDNA as template for TCR sequencing. SuperScript III was used for first-strand cDNA synthesis, primed with a 2:1 mix of oligo-dT and random hexamers. A synthetic immune receptor repertoire was used to assess amplification bias, and residual bias was removed computationally. As for the authors' bioinformatics: Raw reads were preprocessed to remove errors, and CDR3 was defined according to IMGT conventions as the region from the conserved cysteine to phenylalanine. Clonality was computed by normalizing Shannon entropy by log2 of the number of productive unique TCRs and subtracting the result from 1. Scalp TCRbeta sequences were cross-referenced with sorted blood CD4 and CD8 repertoires so that the CD4 or CD8 identity of scalp clones could be inferred. TCRdb mirrors the immuneACCESS table, restricted to in-frame sequences. Some clones are absent from its copies; in checked studies, under half trace to an unresolved V gene, and the reason for the others is unknown. The DNA was the basis for D and trimming; V, J and clone size are from that table. This sample holds around 140,000 clones; about 47% were observed only once. The top ten constitute 0.95% to 1% of the sample.

Taken from cysteine to phenylalanine, the CDR3 has 16 residues. Only the CDR3 DNA is retained, 48 bases long and in frame from the first base. V loses 3 bases at its end and J loses 8 bases; junction bases beyond the gene matches: 9. The germline V gene gives CDR1 as SGHRS and CDR2 as YFSETQ. Specimen: CD4+ T cells sorted from blood, collected at week 0. The receptor chain draws on TRBV5-1 and TRBJ2-1; 12 bases in between match TRBD2. This clonotype originated in a human donor with alopecia areata. The DNA is as follows: TGCGCCAGCAGCTGGACTAGCGGGACTAACTGGGATGAGCAGTTCTTC. Its protein product is CASSWTSGTNWDEQFF. The full variable domain, with segments outside the CDR3 supplied by the reference TRBV5-1 and TRBJ2-1 proteins, appears as KAGVTQTPRYLIKTRGQQVTLSCSPISGHRSVSWYQQTPGQGLQFLFEYFSETQRNKGNFPGRFSGRQFSNSRSEMNVSTLELGDSALYLCASSWTSGTNWDEQFFGPGTRLTVL.